The sequence of this T cell receptor beta chain was determined in a study of lymphopenia after photon versus proton radiotherapy. This clone was seen only once. The target antigen is unknown. Study-level findings and limits: Only patients who died were analyzed for survival; proton advantage is unproven. Under photons, naive T cells and diversity fell while effector/memory populations rose.

In germline, CDR1 is SQVTM, CDR2 ANQGSEA. Trimming removed 4 bases from V and 7 bases from J, with 16 bases in between. There are 14 residues in the CDR3. The assay was immunoSEQ multiplex PCR, and TCRdb's table has in-frame clones only and misses some. The table shows over 55,000 clones, with 87% occurring only once. The sequencing here drew on peripheral blood, taken from a patient treated with proton-based radiotherapy. V usage is TRBV29-1 and J usage is TRBJ1-4, with D unclear. The sequence derives from a man aged 80 or over with esophageal cancer. This CDR3 reads CSVVFVREGEKLFF. Written as DNA, the CDR3 is TGCAGCGTTGTTTTTGTCAGAGAGGGTGAAAAACTGTTTTTT.